This T cell receptor beta chain was profiled in a study of blood T cell repertoires in COVID-19. This clone was picked up one time. Source study methods: For nucleated cells, counts were estimated from reference gene primer amplification. The method was immunoSEQ multiplex PCR; TCRdb's version includes in-frame clones alone and lacks a portion of them. V and J calls plus clone size are reproduced from that table; the DNA served to infer D and trimming. Of about 250,000 clones listed, roughly four fifths are singletons. Germline loops: CDR1 LNHDA, CDR2 SQIVND (reference sequence). V shed 3 bases and J shed 0 bases, with 19 bases lying between them. There are 18 residues in the CDR3.

The sequence was obtained from a man between 45 and 60 years old with active or convalescent COVID-19. The chain carries TRBV19 and TRBJ2-3; weak D call: TRBD1 (6 bases). Sequencing was performed on peripheral blood. This chain's CDR3 is CASSISYLRQESTDTQYF. The CDR3 coding sequence is TGTGCCAGTAGTATCTCCTATTTAAGACAGGAGAGCACAGATACGCAGTATTTT.